The next 19 T cell receptor beta chains were all read from a single sample in a study of T cell changes during pregnancy in multiple sclerosis. TCRdb keeps only in-frame clones here, not all; method: immunoSEQ multiplex PCR. The repertoire has under 100,000 clones, 94% of them found once; the top ten carry over 2%. The source was peripheral blood, collected in the third trimester of pregnancy. The receptors here all came from a female donor with multiple sclerosis, enrolled in a pregnancy study.

J is TRBJ2-5 and V is TRBV5-5; D possibly corresponds to TRBD1 (5 bases). This CDR3 region has 14 residues. Germline V gene sequence: CDR1 SGHKS, CDR2 YYEKEE (reference sequence). V lost 0 bases and J 3 bases, leaving 9 bases between the germline ends. The CDR3 sequence is CASSLGTGKETQYF. CDR3 in DNA: TGTGCCAGCAGCTTGGGTACAGGCAAAGAGACCCAGTACTTC.

The J gene is TRBJ1-2, the V gene TRBV4-2; D not resolved. The CDR3 loop spans 11 amino acids. The V and J ends lost 1 base and 13 bases respectively, with 10 bases between them. CDR1 LGHNA and CDR2 YNFKEQ come from the germline V gene. The CDR3 is CASSQGAGPTF. CDR3 coding DNA: TGTGCCAGCAGCCAAGGGGCAGGCCCCACCTTC.

This clone was seen a handful of times. The chain recombines TRBV5-3 with TRBJ1-1; possible D gene TRBD1, 5 bases. TRBV5-3 is noted as an ORF with a role that remains uncertain. The CDR3 runs 13 residues. Trimming took off 5 bases at V and 3 bases at J, with 11 bases between the two ends. CDR3 in amino acids: CARRGEQDTEAFF. The CDR3 DNA reads as TGTGCCAGAAGAGGGGAACAGGACACTGAAGCTTTCTTT.

The rearrangement links TRBV9 to TRBJ2-7; 9 nucleotides agree with TRBD1. This CDR3 is built from 17 residues. Trimming at V came to 0 bases and at J to 1 base, leaving 8 bases not matched to a gene. The germline CDR1 and CDR2 sequences are SGDLS and YYNGEE. The CDR3 DNA reads TGTGCCAGCAGCGTAGGGGGAGGACAGGGGACTTCCTACGAGCAGTACTTC. As protein: CASSVGGGQGTSYEQYF.

The V gene is TRBV6-1, the J gene TRBJ1-5; a weak D match, TRBD1 (5 bases). V lost 3 bases and J lost 6, with 6 bases in between. Looked up from germline, CDR1 is MNHNS and CDR2 is SASEGT. This CDR3 spans 12 amino acids. As DNA, the CDR3 is TGTGCCAGCAGTGAGGGGGGTCAGCCCCAGCATTTT. The encoded protein is CASSEGGQPQHF.

This chain joins TRBV7-8 and TRBJ2-7; D not certain. The V end lost 2 bases, the J end lost 7 bases, and 12 bases lay between the germline ends. Germline CDR1 reads SGHVS; CDR2 reads FQNEAQ. The CDR3 is made up of 13 amino acids. CDR3 in amino acids: CASSLQEPGEQYF. Here the CDR3 DNA reads TGTGCCAGCAGCTTACAAGAACCCGGGGAGCAGTACTTC.

This clone was detected only once. V usage is TRBV4-2 and J usage is TRBJ1-1, with 7 positions matching TRBD1. CDR3 length: 13 residues. The trim removed 1 base at V and 8 bases at J, leaving 4 bases unmatched. The germline V gene has CDR1 LGHNA and CDR2 YNFKEQ. CDR3 coding DNA: TGTGCCAGCAGCCAAGGGACAGGCCCCGAAGCTTTCTTT. Translated: CASSQGTGPEAFF.

This chain connects TRBV19 to TRBJ2-1, with D perhaps TRBD1 (6 bases). This CDR3 region has 15 residues. The ends were cut back, 2 bases at V and 5 bases at J, with 13 bases in the middle. Germline V gives CDR1 LNHDA, CDR2 SQIVND (reference sequence). The DNA for the CDR3 is TGTGCCAGTAGTATAATTAACAGGGTCCACAATGAGCAGTTCTTC. Amino acids: CASSIINRVHNEQFF.

The chain joins TRBV27 to TRBJ2-1, with D perhaps TRBD1 (5 bases). CDR1 is MNHEY and CDR2 is SMNVEV in the germline V gene (reference sequence). V was trimmed by 7 bases and J by 2 bases, leaving 12 bases between them. This CDR3 has 14 amino acids. CDR3 protein: CASTPAGPYNEQFF. The CDR3 region has the DNA TGTGCCAGCACCCCGGCAGGGCCCTACAATGAGCAGTTCTTC.

The chain uses TRBV4-1 and TRBJ2-2, with 7 bases aligning to TRBD1. CDR1 and CDR2 from the germline V gene are MGHRA and YSYEKL. The ends lost 2 bases at V and 6 bases at J; junction bases unmatched: 3. The CDR3 is made up of 14 amino acids. The CDR3 DNA reads as TGCGCCAGCAGCCAACCGACAGGGTCCGGGGAGCTGTTTTTT. It encodes CASSQPTGSGELFF.

The CDR3 DNA reads TGTGCCAGCAGCGTACCTAGTGGATATACGCAGTATTTT. Translating it yields CASSVPSGYTQYF. This sequence joins TRBV9 and TRBJ2-3; D remains unclear. The CDR3 sequence is 13 residues long. In germline, CDR1 is SGDLS, CDR2 YYNGEE. V was trimmed by 1 base and J by 7 bases, leaving 10 bases between them.

The V gene is TRBV30, the J gene TRBJ1-6, with D possibly TRBD1 on 5 matching bases. Trimming shortened V by 0 bases and J by 9 bases, and 12 bases separated the two germline ends. This CDR3 comprises 14 residues. From germline, CDR1 is GTSNPN and CDR2 SVGIG (reference sequence). CDR3: CAWSVRGVRSPLHF. In DNA, the CDR3 is TGTGCCTGGAGTGTACGGGGGGTACGTTCACCCCTCCACTTT.

V gene TRBV9 combines with J gene TRBJ2-7; possible D gene TRBD2, 7 bases. The CDR3 extends over 16 amino acids. Trimming removed 3 bases from V and 3 bases from J, with 19 bases in between. Germline V lookup: CDR1 SGDLS, CDR2 YYNGEE. The CDR3 loop reads CASSEGGRRKVYEQYF. CDR3 sequence (DNA): TGTGCCAGCAGCGAGGGGGGGCGTCGCAAGGTCTACGAGCAGTACTTC.

The chain recombines TRBV6-5 with TRBJ2-1, with a possible D match to TRBD2 (5 bases). The CDR3 is 14 residues long. Germline V gene data show CDR1 as MNHEY and CDR2 as SVGAGI. V was shortened by 7 bases and J by 8 bases, with 18 bases between the two germline ends. In DNA form, the CDR3 reads TGTGCCAGCAAACTAGAGGCTAGTATATATGAGCAGTTCTTC. Protein: CASKLEASIYEQFF.

In this sample, this clone turned up once. The genes are TRBV7-9 and TRBJ2-5; weak D call: TRBD2 (6 bases). The CDR3 sequence is 14 residues long. The germline V gene has CDR1 SEHNR and CDR2 FQNEAQ (reference sequence). Trimming shortened V by 7 bases and J by 0 bases, and 12 bases separated the two germline ends. DNA for the CDR3: TGTGCCAGCATCCTCGGGAGCTACCAAGAGACCCAGTACTTC. Residues: CASILGSYQETQYF.

As DNA, the CDR3 is TGCGCCAGCAGCTTGGACGTTCGGGAACTTTATGGCTACACCTTC. This translates into CASSLDVRELYGYTF. V usage is TRBV5-1 and J usage is TRBJ1-2; the D is unclear. The CDR3 length is 15 residues. Germline CDR1 and CDR2: SGHRS and YFSETQ. The germline V and J ends were trimmed by 0 bases and 5 bases, with 14 bases remaining between them.

J is TRBJ2-5 and V is TRBV13; no reliable D call. The CDR3 has 11 residues. Germline CDR1 is PRHDT and CDR2 is FYEKMQ (reference sequence). The V end was cut by 2 bases, the J end by 5 bases, with 3 bases between. The CDR3 loop reads CASSLRETQYF. CDR3 bases: TGTGCCAGCAGCTTACGGGAGACCCAGTACTTC.

V gene TRBV5-6 combines with J gene TRBJ2-1; D call uncertain. The ends were cut back, 7 bases at V and 6 bases at J, with 14 bases in the middle. The CDR3 totals 13 residues. Germline CDR1 SGHDT, CDR2 YYEEEE. CDR3 DNA sequence: TGTGCCAGCGGAGCCGGGTTCGCCAATGAGCAGTTCTTC. This gives the protein CASGAGFANEQFF.

This rearrangement joins TRBV11-2 to TRBJ1-5; no clear D gene. V shed 5 bases and J shed 4 bases, with 15 bases lying between them. From germline, CDR1 is SGHAT and CDR2 FQNNGV. CDR3 length: 15 residues. The CDR3: CASSLFGVGNQPQHF. The CDR3 coding sequence is TGTGCCAGCAGCCTCTTCGGGGTCGGGAATCAGCCCCAGCATTTT.